The 8 T cell receptor beta chains below all came from one sample that was sequenced in a study of CDR3 diversity in severe acne. TCRdb used MiXCR to reprocess the PCR reads, holding one entry per CDR3 protein. This sample has about 85,000 distinct CDR3 sequences, with 45% to 50% found just once. Sequencing was performed on blood. The receptors stem from a male donor in good health, serving as a control.

About this clonotype itself: This likely comes from a read error, as the CDR3 has no conserved phenylalanine or tryptophan at its end. No DNA is shown, since the ends of the CDR3 on it are uncertain; the CDR3 is the one TCRdb lists. The chain has TRBV19 and TRBJ2-5; the table's D call, TRBD1, was not checked against the DNA. Germline CDR1 and CDR2: LNHDA and SQIVND (reference sequence). Including both end residues, the CDR3 is 13 amino acids long. CDR3 loop: CASSPPRQELSYY.

This clonotype is medium-sized in the sample. The chain is built from TRBV2 and TRBJ1-1; no definite D call. V was clipped by 3 bases and J by 1 base, with 6 bases between them. Germline CDR1 reads SNHLY; CDR2 reads FYNNEI. This CDR3 region has 13 residues. CDR3 nucleotides: TGTGCCAGCAGTGAGTTGGAGAACACTGAAGCTTTCTTT. Amino acid sequence: CASSELENTEAFF.

This clonotype qualifies as medium-sized. The chain combines TRBV5-1 with TRBJ2-3; TRBD1 might be the D (6 bases). Germline V gene sequence: CDR1 SGHRS, CDR2 YFSETQ. Between the trimmed V and J ends, which lost 0 bases and 8 bases, there was a span of 16 bases. The CDR3 runs to 15 residues. CDR3 DNA: TGCGCCAGCAGCTTGGGACAGGAGGCGGCGGGTACGCAGTATTTT. Its translation: CASSLGQEAAGTQYF.

This clonotype turned up a few times. The chain has TRBV12-3 or TRBV12-4 and TRBJ2-5; D gene ambiguous. With 0 bases removed from V and 1 base from J, the gap between germline ends came to 6 bases. This CDR3 is built from 14 residues. CDR3 DNA: TGTGCCAGCAGTTTAGCTGACTCCCAAGAGACCCAGTACTTC. Encoded protein: CASSLADSQETQYF.

The CDR3 sequence: CASSAHLDSGNTIYF. The CDR3, as DNA: TGTGCCAGCAGCGCCCATCTAGACTCTGGAAACACCATATATTTT. V and J are TRBV7-8 and TRBJ1-3; D gene uncertain. The CDR3 totals 15 residues. Between the trimmed V and J ends, which lost 5 bases and 0 bases, there was a span of 11 bases. CDR1 is SGHVS and CDR2 is FQNEAQ in the germline V gene. The variable domain in full, completed from reference TRBV7-8 and TRBJ1-3, reads GAGVSQSPRYKVAKRGQDVALRCDPISGHVSLFWYQQALGQGPEFLTYFQNEAQLDKSGLPSDRFFAERPEGSVSTLKIQRTQQEDSAVYLCASSAHLDSGNTIYFGEGSWLTVV.

The chain uses TRBV2 and TRBJ2-2; 8 bases line up with TRBD2. Germline V gives CDR1 SNHLY, CDR2 FYNNEI. Trimming removed 5 bases from V and 6 bases from J; junction bases left unmatched: 11. The CDR3 loop spans 16 amino acids. The CDR3 spells CASSRWLAGLAGELFF. Written as DNA, the CDR3 is TGTGCCAGCAGTCGGTGGCTAGCGGGTTTGGCCGGGGAGCTGTTTTTT.

As concerns this clonotype: A read error may produce the germline difference seen at one junction end. This chain links TRBV5-1 with TRBJ2-7, with unresolved D. Germline V gene sequence: CDR1 SGHRS, CDR2 YFSETQ. The CDR3 covers 13 residues. The CDR3 coding sequence is TGCGCCAGCAGCTTGGTGGGCTCCGACGAGCAGTACTTC. Protein sequence: CASSLVGSDEQYF.

There are a few counts of this clonotype. The chain uses TRBV5-5 and TRBJ2-7; possibly TRBD2 for D (5 bases). This CDR3 comprises 15 residues. V was pared by 4 bases and J by 1 base, with 15 bases between. CDR1 is SGHKS and CDR2 is YYEKEE in the germline V gene (reference sequence). CDR3 sequence: CASSVGGDISYEQYF. The CDR3, as DNA: TGTGCCAGCAGCGTAGGAGGTGATATTTCCTACGAGCAGTACTTC.